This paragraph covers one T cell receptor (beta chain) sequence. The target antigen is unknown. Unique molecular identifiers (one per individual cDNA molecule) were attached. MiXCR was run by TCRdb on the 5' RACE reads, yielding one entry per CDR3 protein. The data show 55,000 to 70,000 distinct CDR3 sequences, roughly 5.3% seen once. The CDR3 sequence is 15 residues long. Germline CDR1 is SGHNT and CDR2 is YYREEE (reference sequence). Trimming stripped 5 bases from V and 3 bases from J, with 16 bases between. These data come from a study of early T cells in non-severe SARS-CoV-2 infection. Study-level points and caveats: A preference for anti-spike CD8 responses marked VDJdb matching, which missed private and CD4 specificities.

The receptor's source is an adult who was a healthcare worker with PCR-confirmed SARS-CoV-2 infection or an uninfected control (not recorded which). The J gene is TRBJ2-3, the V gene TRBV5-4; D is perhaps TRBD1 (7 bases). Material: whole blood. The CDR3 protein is CASRREAGGTDTQYF. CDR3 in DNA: TGTGCCAGCAGGCGTGAGGCAGGGGGGACAGATACGCAGTATTTT.